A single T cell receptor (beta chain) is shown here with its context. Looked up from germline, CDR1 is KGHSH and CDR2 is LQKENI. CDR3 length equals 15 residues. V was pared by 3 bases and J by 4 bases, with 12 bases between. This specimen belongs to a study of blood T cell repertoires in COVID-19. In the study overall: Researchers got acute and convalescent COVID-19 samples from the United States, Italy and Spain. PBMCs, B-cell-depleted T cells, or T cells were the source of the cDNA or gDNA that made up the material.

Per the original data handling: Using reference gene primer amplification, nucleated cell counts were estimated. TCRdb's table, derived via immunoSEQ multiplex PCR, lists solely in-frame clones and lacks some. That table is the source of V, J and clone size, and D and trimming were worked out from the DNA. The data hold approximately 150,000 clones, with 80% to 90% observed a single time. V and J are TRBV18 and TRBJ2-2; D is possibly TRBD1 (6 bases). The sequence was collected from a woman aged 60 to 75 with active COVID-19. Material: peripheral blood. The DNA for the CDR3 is TGTGCCAGCTCACCGCCAGGGGCGTTCACCGGGGAGCTGTTTTTT. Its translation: CASSPPGAFTGELFF.